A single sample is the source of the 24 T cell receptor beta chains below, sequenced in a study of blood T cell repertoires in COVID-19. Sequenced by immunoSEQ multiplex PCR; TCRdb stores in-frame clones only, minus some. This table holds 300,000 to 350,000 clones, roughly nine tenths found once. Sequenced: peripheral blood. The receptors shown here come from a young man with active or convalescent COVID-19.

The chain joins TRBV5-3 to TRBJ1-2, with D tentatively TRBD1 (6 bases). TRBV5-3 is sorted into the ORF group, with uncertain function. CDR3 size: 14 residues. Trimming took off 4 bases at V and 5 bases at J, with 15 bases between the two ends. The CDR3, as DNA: TGTGCCAGAAGCATGAAGGACGGACAGTATGGCTACACCTTC. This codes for CARSMKDGQYGYTF.

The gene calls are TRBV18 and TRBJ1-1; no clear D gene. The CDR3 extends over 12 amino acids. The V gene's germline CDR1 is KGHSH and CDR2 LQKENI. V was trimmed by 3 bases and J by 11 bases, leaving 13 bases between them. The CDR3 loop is CASSPTTESAFF. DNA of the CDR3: TGTGCCAGCTCACCCACGACGGAGAGCGCTTTCTTT.

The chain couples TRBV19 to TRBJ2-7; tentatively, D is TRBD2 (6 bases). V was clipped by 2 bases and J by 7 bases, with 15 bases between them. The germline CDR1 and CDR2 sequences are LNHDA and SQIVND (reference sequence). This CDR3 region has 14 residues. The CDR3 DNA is TGTGCCAGTAGTATAAGGCGGGGCGCTTTAGAGCAGTACTTC. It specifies CASSIRRGALEQYF.

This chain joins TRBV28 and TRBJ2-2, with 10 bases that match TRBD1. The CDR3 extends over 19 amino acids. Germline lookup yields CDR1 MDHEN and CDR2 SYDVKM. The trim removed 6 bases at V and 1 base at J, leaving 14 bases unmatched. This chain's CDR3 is CASSPTIIRDRGNTGELFF. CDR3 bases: TGTGCCAGCAGCCCAACGATTATCAGGGACAGGGGGAACACCGGGGAGCTGTTTTTT. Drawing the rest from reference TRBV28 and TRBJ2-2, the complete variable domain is DVKVTQSSRYLVKRTGEKVFLECVQDMDHENMFWYRQDPGLGLRLIYFSYDVKMKEKGDIPEGYSVSREKKERFSLILESASTNQTSMYLCASSPTIIRDRGNTGELFFGEGSRLTVL.

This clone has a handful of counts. CDR3 nucleotide sequence: TGTGCCAGCAGCGAGGGACAGGGAATGAACACTGAAGCTTTCTTT. Translated: CASSEGQGMNTEAFF. V and J are TRBV5-5 and TRBJ1-1, with 9 bases identical to TRBD1. Trimming at V came to 4 bases and at J to 0 bases, leaving 4 bases not matched to a gene. From germline, CDR1 is SGHKS and CDR2 YYEKEE (reference sequence). This CDR3 has 15 amino acids.

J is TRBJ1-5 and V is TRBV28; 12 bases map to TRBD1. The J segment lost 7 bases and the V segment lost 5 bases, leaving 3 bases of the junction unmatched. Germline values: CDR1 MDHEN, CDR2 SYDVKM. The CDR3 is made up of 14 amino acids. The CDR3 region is CASSMGQGAQPQHF. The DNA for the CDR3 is TGTGCCAGCAGTATGGGACAGGGGGCCCAGCCCCAGCATTTT.

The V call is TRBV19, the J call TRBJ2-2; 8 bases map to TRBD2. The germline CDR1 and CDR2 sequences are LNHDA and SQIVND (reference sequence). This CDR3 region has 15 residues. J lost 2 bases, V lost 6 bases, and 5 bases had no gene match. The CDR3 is CASRVSGVNTGELFF. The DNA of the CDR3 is TGTGCCAGTAGGGTTAGCGGGGTTAACACCGGGGAGCTGTTTTTT.

CDR3 loop: CASSNDRGLYNEQFF. The CDR3, as DNA: TGTGCCAGCAGTAACGACAGGGGCCTATACAATGAGCAGTTCTTC. This rearrangement joins TRBV6-2 or TRBV6-3 to TRBJ2-1, with 8 bases fitting TRBD1. The CDR3 has 15 amino acids. The ends lost 5 bases at V and 4 bases at J; junction bases unmatched: 7. The germline V gene has CDR1 MNHEY and CDR2 SVGEGT.

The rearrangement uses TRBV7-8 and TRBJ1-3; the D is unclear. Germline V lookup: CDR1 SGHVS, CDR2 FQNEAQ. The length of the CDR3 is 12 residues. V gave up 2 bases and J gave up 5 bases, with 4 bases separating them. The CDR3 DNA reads TGTGCCAGCAGCTTAATCAGAAACACCATATATTTT. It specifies CASSLIRNTIYF.

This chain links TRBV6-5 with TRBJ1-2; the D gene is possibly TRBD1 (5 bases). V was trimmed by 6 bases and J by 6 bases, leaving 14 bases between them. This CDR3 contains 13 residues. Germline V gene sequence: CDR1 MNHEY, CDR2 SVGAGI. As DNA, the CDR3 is TGTGCCAGCAGCAGGCGGGGGATAGATGGCTACACCTTC. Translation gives CASSRRGIDGYTF.

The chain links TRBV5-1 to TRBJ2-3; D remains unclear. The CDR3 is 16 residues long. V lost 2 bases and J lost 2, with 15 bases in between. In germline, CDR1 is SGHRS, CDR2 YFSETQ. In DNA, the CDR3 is TGCGCCAGCAGCTTTTCCGACTTTACTTTCACAGATACGCAGTATTTT. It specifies CASSFSDFTFTDTQYF. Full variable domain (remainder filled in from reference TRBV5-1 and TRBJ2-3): KAGVTQTPRYLIKTRGQQVTLSCSPISGHRSVSWYQQTPGQGLQFLFEYFSETQRNKGNFPGRFSGRQFSNSRSEMNVSTLELGDSALYLCASSFSDFTFTDTQYFGPGTRLTVL.

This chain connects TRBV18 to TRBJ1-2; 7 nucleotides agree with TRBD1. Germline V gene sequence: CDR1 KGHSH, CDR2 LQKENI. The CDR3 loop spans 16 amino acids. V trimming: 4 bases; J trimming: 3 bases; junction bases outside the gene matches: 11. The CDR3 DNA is TGTGCCAGCTCACGACGGGAGCAGAGGGGGCACTATGGCTACACCTTC. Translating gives CASSRREQRGHYGYTF.

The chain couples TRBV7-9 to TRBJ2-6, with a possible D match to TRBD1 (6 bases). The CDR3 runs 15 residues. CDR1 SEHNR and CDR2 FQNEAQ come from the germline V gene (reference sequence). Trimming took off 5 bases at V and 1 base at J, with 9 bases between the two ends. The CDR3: CASSKGESGANVLTF. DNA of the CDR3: TGTGCCAGCAGCAAGGGGGAATCTGGGGCCAACGTCCTGACTTTC. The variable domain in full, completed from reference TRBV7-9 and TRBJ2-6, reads DTGVSQNPRHKITKRGQNVTFRCDPISEHNRLYWYRQTLGQGPEFLTYFQNEAQLEKSRLLSDRFSAERPKGSFSTLEIQRTEQGDSAMYLCASSKGESGANVLTFGAGSRLTVL.

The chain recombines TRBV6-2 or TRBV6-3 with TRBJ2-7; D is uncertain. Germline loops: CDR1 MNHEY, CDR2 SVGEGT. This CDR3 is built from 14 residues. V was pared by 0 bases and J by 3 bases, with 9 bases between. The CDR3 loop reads CASSYSTLNYEQYF. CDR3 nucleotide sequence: TGTGCCAGCAGTTACTCGACTCTAAACTACGAGCAGTACTTC.

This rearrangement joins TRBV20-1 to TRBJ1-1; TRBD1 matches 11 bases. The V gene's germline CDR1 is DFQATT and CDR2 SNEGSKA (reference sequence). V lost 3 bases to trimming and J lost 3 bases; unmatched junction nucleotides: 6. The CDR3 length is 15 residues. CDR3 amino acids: CSASGQGAMDTEAFF. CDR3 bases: TGCAGTGCTAGTGGACAGGGGGCGATGGACACTGAAGCTTTCTTT.

This CDR3 reads CASSEGTGHGYTF. The CDR3 DNA reads as TGTGCCAGCAGTGAAGGGACAGGGCATGGCTACACCTTC. J is TRBJ1-2 and V is TRBV27; 9 positions match TRBD1. The CDR3 extends over 13 amino acids. Germline values: CDR1 MNHEY, CDR2 SMNVEV (reference sequence). After removal of 5 bases from V and 6 bases from J, the junction contained 4 bases not matched to a gene.

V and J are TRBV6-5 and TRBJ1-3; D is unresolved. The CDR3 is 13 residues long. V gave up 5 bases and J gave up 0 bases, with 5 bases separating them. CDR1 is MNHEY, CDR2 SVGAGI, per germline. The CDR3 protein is CASSRSSGNTIYF. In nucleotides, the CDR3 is TGTGCCAGCAGTAGGAGCTCTGGAAACACCATATATTTT.

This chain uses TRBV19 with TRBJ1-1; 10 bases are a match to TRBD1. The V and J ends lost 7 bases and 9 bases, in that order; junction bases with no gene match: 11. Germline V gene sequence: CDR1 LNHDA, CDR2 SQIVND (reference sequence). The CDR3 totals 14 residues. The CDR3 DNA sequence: TGTGCCAGTAAGGGACAGGGGAGAACACTGAAAGCTTTCTTT. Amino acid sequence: CASKGQGRTLKAFF.

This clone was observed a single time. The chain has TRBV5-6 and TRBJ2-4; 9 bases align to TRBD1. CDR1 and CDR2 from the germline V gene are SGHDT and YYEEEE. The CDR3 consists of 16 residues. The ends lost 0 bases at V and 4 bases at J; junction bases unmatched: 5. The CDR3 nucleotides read TGTGCCAGCAGCTTGGGATGGACAGGGGTTAAAAACATTCAGTACTTC. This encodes CASSLGWTGVKNIQYF.

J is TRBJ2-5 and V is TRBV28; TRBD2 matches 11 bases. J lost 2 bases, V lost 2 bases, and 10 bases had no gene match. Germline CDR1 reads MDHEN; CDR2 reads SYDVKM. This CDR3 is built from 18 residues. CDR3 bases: TGTGCCAGCAGTTTACTAGCGGGAGGAAGACCCGGGCAAGAGACCCAGTACTTC. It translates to CASSLLAGGRPGQETQYF.

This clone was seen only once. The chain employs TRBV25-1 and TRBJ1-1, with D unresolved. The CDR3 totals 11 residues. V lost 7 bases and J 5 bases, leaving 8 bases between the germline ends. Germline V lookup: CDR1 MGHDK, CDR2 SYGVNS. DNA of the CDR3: TGTGCCAGCATAGGCGGTACTGAAGCTTTCTTT. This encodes CASIGGTEAFF.

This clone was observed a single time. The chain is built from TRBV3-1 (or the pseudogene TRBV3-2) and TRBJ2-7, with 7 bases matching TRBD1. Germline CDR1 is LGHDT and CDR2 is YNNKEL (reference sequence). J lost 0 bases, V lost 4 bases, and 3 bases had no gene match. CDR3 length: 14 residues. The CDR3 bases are TGTGCCAGCAGCCTAGACAGGGCCTCCTACGAGCAGTACTTC. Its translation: CASSLDRASYEQYF.

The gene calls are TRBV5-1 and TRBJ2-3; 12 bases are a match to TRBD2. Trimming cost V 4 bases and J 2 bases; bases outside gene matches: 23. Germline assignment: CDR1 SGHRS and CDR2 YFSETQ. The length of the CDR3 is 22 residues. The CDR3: CASSQLPPGTSGLVGVTDTQYF. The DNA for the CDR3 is TGCGCCAGCAGCCAACTTCCTCCCGGGACTAGCGGGTTGGTGGGGGTCACAGATACGCAGTATTTT.

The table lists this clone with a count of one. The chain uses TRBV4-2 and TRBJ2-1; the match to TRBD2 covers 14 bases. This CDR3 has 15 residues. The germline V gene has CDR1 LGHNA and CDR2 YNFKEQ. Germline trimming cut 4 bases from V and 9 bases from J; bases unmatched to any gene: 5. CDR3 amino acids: CASSPPGLAGVEQFF. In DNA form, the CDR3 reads TGTGCCAGCAGCCCCCCGGGACTAGCGGGAGTTGAGCAGTTCTTC.